Listed below are T cell receptor beta chains from one sample, sequenced in a study of T cells in Graves' hyperthyroidism and ophthalmopathy. MiXCR, run by TCRdb on the multiplex PCR reads, gives a single entry per CDR3 protein. Among about 420,000 distinct CDR3 sequences listed, roughly 15% were seen once. Sequenced material: blood. The receptors originated from a woman between 18 and 29 years old with Graves' hyperthyroidism. Both conserved end residues are part of each CDR3. The D gene is left open where the match is weak. Clone size, where shown, is once, few, many, or a class for clones that have expanded.

TRBJ2-1,16,TRBD2,many,TRBV28,TGTGCCAGCAGTTCCTTACTAGCGGGAGGCTACAATGAGCAGTTCTTC,CASSSLLAGGYNEQFF
TRBJ2-7,11,NA,many,TRBV2,TGTGCCAGCAAGGTGGGTTACGAGCAGTACTTC,CASKVGYEQYF
TRBJ2-7,14,TRBD2,few,TRBV12-3/TRBV12-4,TGTGCCAGCAGTACGACTAGCAGCTCCTACGAGCAGTACTTC,CASSTTSSSYEQYF
TRBJ2-1,12,NA,few,TRBV29-1,TGCAGCGCTGAACCAAGGGTCAATGAGCAGTTCTTC,CSAEPRVNEQFF
TRBJ1-3,14,NA,many,TRBV2,TGTGCCAGCAGCGCGGACGGCTCTGGAAACACCATATATTTT,CASSADGSGNTIYF
TRBJ2-1,16,TRBD2,many,TRBV18,TGTGCCAGCTCGTACTATACTAGCGGGAGCTACAATGAGCAGTTCTTC,CASSYYTSGSYNEQFF
TRBJ1-2,17,NA,many,TRBV7-6,TGTGCCAGCAGCTTAGGCCCTATCGGGGATACCCAATGGGGCTACACCTTC,CASSLGPIGDTQWGYTF
TRBJ2-4,15,NA,many,TRBV28,TGTGCCAGCAGATCCCGGGGATCGGGCAAAAACATTCAGTACTTC,CASRSRGSGKNIQYF
TRBJ1-5,13,NA,few,TRBV19,TGTGCCAGTAGTATGGGGTTAGATCAGCCCCAGCATTTT,CASSMGLDQPQHF
TRBJ1-6,14,NA,few,TRBV30,TGTGCCTGGAGTCCTATGGAACGCGATTCACCCCTCCACTTT,CAWSPMERDSPLHF
TRBJ2-3,15,NA,many,TRBV9,TGTGCCAGCAGCGTAGATAGGACGGCCGGGGGTACGCAGTATTTT,CASSVDRTAGGTQYF
TRBJ2-1,14,TRBD2,many,TRBV7-8,TGTGCCAGCAGCCCCCGGACTAGAGGCGGTGAGCAGTTCTTC,CASSPRTRGGEQFF
TRBJ1-3,15,TRBD1,many,TRBV2,TGTGCCAGCAGCCCGGGACAGGGGGCTGGAAACACCATATATTTT,CASSPGQGAGNTIYF
TRBJ2-3,14,NA,few,TRBV10-1,TGCGCCAGCAGTGAGGGTAATCGGCTGGATACGCAGTATTTT,CASSEGNRLDTQYF
TRBJ2-5,17,TRBD1,few,TRBV12-5,TGTGCTAGTGTCCCGGGACAGGGGAGTTTTTTTCGGGAGACCCAGTACTTC,CASVPGQGSFFRETQYF
TRBJ1-3,18,NA,NA,TRBV25-1,TGTGCCAGCAGTGAATATGTTTCTAGGGGAAAGGCTGGAAACACCATATATTTT,CASSEYVSRGKAGNTIYF
TRBJ1-1,15,NA,NA,TRBV12-3/TRBV12-4,TGTGCCAGCAGTTCCGGGACGGGGATGAACACTGAAGCTTTCTTT,CASSSGTGMNTEAFF
TRBJ1-6,14,NA,many,TRBV27,TGTGCCAGCAGTTTGCGGGGCTCCAATTCACCCCTCCACTTT,CASSLRGSNSPLHF
TRBJ1-6,14,NA,many,TRBV12-3/TRBV12-4,TGTGCCAGCAGTTTGACAGAGTATAATTCACCCCTCCACTTT,CASSLTEYNSPLHF
TRBJ1-2,15,NA,many,TRBV7-9,TGTGCCAGCAGTCCCATCGAGGGACGGTGGAGTGGCTACACCTTC,CASSPIEGRWSGYTF
TRBJ2-1,15,TRBD1,many,TRBV6-1,TGTGCCAGCATCAGGACAGGGGGGGCATACAATGAGCAGTTCTTC,CASIRTGGAYNEQFF
TRBJ2-5,15,TRBD2,many,TRBV6-1,TGTGCCAGCAGTGAGCTAGCGGGAGACCAAGAGACCCAGTACTTC,CASSELAGDQETQYF
TRBJ2-3,17,TRBD2,few,TRBV9,TGTGCCAGCAGCGTAGGACTAGCGGGATCGGGCACAGATACGCAGTATTTT,CASSVGLAGSGTDTQYF
TRBJ1-2,15,NA,many,TRBV18,TGTGCCAGCTCACCCAGGACGGCCGCGGGCTATGGCTACACCTTC,CASSPRTAAGYGYTF
TRBJ2-3,16,TRBD2,NA,TRBV6-7,TGTGCCAGCAGCTGGAGACTAGCGGGAGGCGACGATACGCAGTATTTT,CASSWRLAGGDDTQYF
TRBJ1-1,13,NA,many,TRBV28,TGTGCCAGCAGTTTTTATCGGAGCACTGAAGCTTTCTTT,CASSFYRSTEAFF
TRBJ2-1,14,TRBD2,many,TRBV20-1,TGCAGTGCAGGAGATAGCGGGAGATGGAATGAGCAGTTCTTC,CSAGDSGRWNEQFF
TRBJ1-5,16,TRBD1,many,TRBV30,TGTGCCTGGAGTCCCCGAGGGGGACAGACCTATCAGCCCCAGCATTTT,CAWSPRGGQTYQPQHF
TRBJ2-7,15,TRBD2,many,TRBV12-3/TRBV12-4,TGTGCCAGCAGCCTACCTAGCGGCCGGGGCTACGAGCAGTACTTC,CASSLPSGRGYEQYF
TRBJ2-1,18,TRBD2,NA,TRBV6-2/TRBV6-3,TGTGCCAGCAGTTACTCCGGACTAGCGGGAGGGGGTTTCAATGAGCAGTTCTTC,CASSYSGLAGGGFNEQFF
TRBJ2-7,16,TRBD1,NA,TRBV5-1,TGCGCCAGCAGCCCGGACAGGACAGGGTCCCCCTACGAGCAGTACTTC,CASSPDRTGSPYEQYF
TRBJ1-4,15,TRBD1,few,TRBV6-2/TRBV6-3,TGTGCCAGCAGTCCTCACCGGGACAGCAATGAAAAACTGTTTTTT,CASSPHRDSNEKLFF
TRBJ2-7,13,NA,NA,TRBV6-9,TGTGCCAGCAGTTGGCAGGATATCTACGAGCAGTACTTC,CASSWQDIYEQYF
TRBJ2-3,18,TRBD2,NA,TRBV3-1,TGTGCCAGCAGCCAAGAGGAGGTAGCGGGAGCCCTCACAGATACGCAGTATTTT,CASSQEEVAGALTDTQYF
TRBJ2-5,16,TRBD1,few,TRBV5-4,TGTGCCAGCAGCCGACCCGGGACAGAAAAGCAAGAGACCCAGTACTTC,CASSRPGTEKQETQYF
TRBJ1-1,16,NA,many,TRBV6-2/TRBV6-3,TGTGCCAGCAGTTACCCACCTGGGCAGCTGAACACTGAAGCTTTCTTT,CASSYPPGQLNTEAFF
TRBJ2-3,17,NA,many,TRBV12-3/TRBV12-4,TGTGCCAGCAGTCGGGTCGTTTTAGGGACCACGCGGGATACGCAGTATTTT,CASSRVVLGTTRDTQYF
TRBJ2-5,15,TRBD2,many,TRBV7-2,TGTGCCAGCAGCTCCGGACTAGCGGGATCTAAGACCCAGTACTTC,CASSSGLAGSKTQYF
TRBJ2-2,17,TRBD2,NA,TRBV11-2,TGTGCCAGCAGCTTATATGGCGGGAGGGCCGGCACCGGGGAGCTGTTTTTT,CASSLYGGRAGTGELFF
TRBJ2-3,15,TRBD2,few,TRBV7-3,TGTGCCAGCAGCTTAACGCGGGAGGCCCCAGATACGCAGTATTTT,CASSLTREAPDTQYF
TRBJ1-2,14,NA,many,TRBV7-2,TGTGCCAGCAGCTTAGACTTCCGGGGCTATGGCTACACCTTC,CASSLDFRGYGYTF
TRBJ2-1,15,TRBD2,NA,TRBV20-1,TGCAGTGCTATACTAGCGGGAGGGCTATACAATGAGCAGTTCTTC,CSAILAGGLYNEQFF
TRBJ2-5,17,TRBD2,many,TRBV12-3/TRBV12-4,TGTGCCAGCAGTCAACCACTAGCGGCACAGTCGCCAGAGACCCAGTACTTC,CASSQPLAAQSPETQYF
TRBJ2-5,15,NA,many,TRBV6-5,TGTGCCAGCAGTTACTGGTCAGGCAGCCAAGAGACCCAGTACTTC,CASSYWSGSQETQYF
TRBJ2-7,16,NA,many,TRBV4-1,TGCGCCAGCAGCCGTTATGATGGACAGACTTTATACGAGCAGTACTTC,CASSRYDGQTLYEQYF
TRBJ2-2,13,NA,many,TRBV10-3,TGTGCCATCAGTACGGACATAACCGGGGAGCTGTTTTTT,CAISTDITGELFF
TRBJ2-5,15,TRBD2,NA,TRBV5-1,TGCGCCAGCAGCTTCGGACTAGCGGGAGTACAGACCCAGTACTTC,CASSFGLAGVQTQYF
TRBJ2-1,15,NA,many,TRBV28,TGTGCCAGCAGCCCCTCTGAGCGGGTGGTGAGTGAGCAGTTCTTC,CASSPSERVVSEQFF
TRBJ2-2,15,NA,few,TRBV20-1,TGCAGTGCTAGAACCGGGGGAGGTCAGGCCGGGGAGCTGTTTTTT,CSARTGGGQAGELFF
TRBJ2-6,17,TRBD1,NA,TRBV15,TGTGCCACCTACAGGGGAATAGAAAGCTCTGGGGCCAACGTCCTGACTTTC,CATYRGIESSGANVLTF
TRBJ2-5,17,TRBD2,few,TRBV28,TGTGCCAGCAGTTTCCCCCTTAGCGGGAGGGCCGAAAAGACCCAGTACTTC,CASSFPLSGRAEKTQYF
TRBJ1-2,13,TRBD1,many,TRBV18,TGTGCCAGCTCCGAAGGGACAGACTATGGCTACACCTTC,CASSEGTDYGYTF